This TCR beta chain was profiled in a study of graft-versus-host responses after intestinal transplantation. Looking at the study overall: Each transplant was multivisceral, liver-intestinal, or isolated intestinal. Anti-thymocyte globulin induction, then tacrolimus and steroids for around 3 years, went to all recipients.

This clone showed up just a few times. Its antigen remains unidentified. The data were produced by immunoSEQ multiplex PCR, yet TCRdb's version contains in-frame clones alone and is incomplete. Among 70,000 to 95,000 clones listed, 90% were seen once. Germline CDR1 SGHRS, CDR2 YFSETQ. With 4 bases clipped from V and 3 bases from J, the junction kept 5 bases outside the gene matches. The CDR3 runs 16 residues. General study results and limits: GvH clones were identified in recipient marrow, with some first appearing in ileum or blood.

The chain combines TRBV5-1 with TRBJ2-2; 11 bases are a match to TRBD2. This sample comprised unstimulated CD4+ T cells sorted from spleen or lymph node cells, obtained before intestinal transplant. The clonotype originates from a human donor who received an intestinal transplant. CDR3 sequence reads: CASSETSGGHTGELFF. The CDR3 nucleotides read TGCGCCAGCAGCGAAACTAGCGGGGGACACACCGGGGAGCTGTTTTTT.